Shown below are 9 T cell receptor beta chains from a single sample sequenced in a study of T and B cells in COVID-19 patients. TRB rearrangements were amplified by multiplex PCR with BIOMED2 TRB-A/B primers. MiXCR, applied by TCRdb to the multiplex PCR reads, yields one record per CDR3 protein. The sample holds tens of thousands of distinct CDR3 sequences; about 32% are singletons and the top ten take 2.5% to 3.5%. From blood, roughly 240-550 ng of genomic DNA served as TRB template. The sequenced sample was blood. Receptors originate from a human donor who had recovered from COVID-19.

The chain is built from TRBV18 and TRBJ1-3, with D maybe TRBD1 (6 bases). V was pared by 4 bases and J by 0 bases, with 10 bases between. Germline loops: CDR1 KGHSH, CDR2 LQKENI. The CDR3 extends over 15 amino acids. The CDR3 DNA sequence: TGTGCCAGCTCACTGGACAGACCCTCTGGAAACACCATATATTTT. Protein product: CASSLDRPSGNTIYF.

This clonotype has more than one count but fewer than ten. The chain combines TRBV5-4 with TRBJ1-1; D gene uncertain. Germline V gene lookup returns CDR1 SGHNT and CDR2 YYREEE (reference sequence). There are 14 residues in the CDR3. V was shortened by 3 bases and J by 1 base, with 10 bases between the two germline ends. The CDR3 loop reads CASSSDPENTEAFF. CDR3 coding DNA: TGTGCCAGCAGCTCCGACCCAGAGAACACTGAAGCTTTCTTT.

A remark on this clonotype: The junction departs from germline at one end; a sequencing error may be responsible. The rearrangement uses TRBV18 and TRBJ1-3; D might be TRBD1 (6 bases). Germline lookup yields CDR1 KGHSH and CDR2 LQKENI. The length of the CDR3 is 16 residues. The CDR3 DNA reads as TGTGCCAGCTCAACGTCCAGGGGTGGCTCTGGAAACACCATATGTTTT. Its translation: CASSTSRGGSGNTICF.

This clonotype was counted between two and nine times. The chain employs TRBV30 and TRBJ2-3; the match to TRBD2 covers 8 bases. The CDR3 runs 18 residues. CDR1 is GTSNPN, CDR2 SVGIG, per germline (reference sequence). After removal of 0 bases from V and 1 base from J, the junction contained 12 bases not matched to a gene. DNA for the CDR3: TGTGCCTGGAGTGTGGATAGCGGGGCGAGACTTCGCACAGATACGCAGTATTTT. Protein product: CAWSVDSGARLRTDTQYF.

In its sample, this clonotype was seen a few times. The chain links TRBV5-6 to TRBJ2-7, with D perhaps TRBD1 or TRBD2 (5 bases each). In germline, CDR1 is SGHDT, CDR2 YYEEEE. The CDR3 contains 15 residues. V was pared by 4 bases and J by 5 bases, with 19 bases between. CDR3 DNA: TGTGCCAGCAGCCCATGGGACCGGGAACTCCACGAGCAGTACTTC. It specifies CASSPWDRELHEQYF.

This clonotype is a singleton in its sample. One end of the junction fails to match germline, which may point to a read error. The genes are TRBV5-5 and TRBJ1-1; D may be TRBD1 (6 bases). The CDR3 totals 14 residues. CDR1 is SGHKS, CDR2 YYEKEE, per germline (reference sequence). CDR3 residues: CASSIGTSNTEAFF. CDR3 in DNA: TGCGCCAGCAGCATCGGGACATCCAACACTGAAGCTTTCTTT.

Only a few counts were recorded for this clonotype. The chain is built from TRBV5-4 and TRBJ2-7; TRBD2 matches at 11 bases. The ends lost 4 bases at V and 3 bases at J; junction bases unmatched: 6. Germline loops: CDR1 SGHNT, CDR2 YYREEE (reference sequence). The CDR3 is 15 residues long. The CDR3 region is CASSRQLAGVYEQYF. The DNA for the CDR3 is TGTGCCAGCAGCCGACAACTAGCGGGGGTCTACGAGCAGTACTTC. Full variable domain (rest looked up from reference TRBV5-4 and TRBJ2-7): ETGVTQSPTHLIKTRGQQVTLRCSSQSGHNTVSWYQQALGQGPQFIFQYYREEENGRGNFPPRFSGLQFPNYSSELNVNALELDDSALYLCASSRQLAGVYEQYFGPGTRLTVT.

This clonotype turned up a few times. The V call is TRBV5-6, the J call TRBJ2-1; D is perhaps TRBD2 (6 bases). Germline V gene lookup returns CDR1 SGHDT and CDR2 YYEEEE. V was pared by 4 bases and J by 7 bases, with 18 bases between. The length of the CDR3 is 15 residues. For the CDR3, the DNA is TGTGCCAGCAGCCTCCCCCACGGGGGATGGAATGAGCAGTTCTTC. This gives the protein CASSLPHGGWNEQFF.

This clonotype appeared a few times. The chain has TRBV4-2 and TRBJ2-7, with 9 bases identical to TRBD2. V shed 4 bases and J 1 base; nucleotides not matched to a gene: 11. Germline CDR1 LGHNA, CDR2 YNFKEQ. This CDR3 contains 17 residues. This CDR3 is CASSLESGREGSYEQYF. CDR3 coding DNA: TGTGCCAGCAGCCTGGAGAGTGGGCGGGAGGGATCCTACGAGCAGTACTTC.